The 4 T cell receptor beta chains below all came from one sample that was sequenced in a study of T cells in Graves' hyperthyroidism and ophthalmopathy. Amplification of TCR beta CDR3 regions was performed using RNA transcripts as template. The TCR CDR3 was amplified in a first-round RT-PCR using the HTBI primer set. TCRdb analysed the multiplex PCR reads with MiXCR anew, one entry per CDR3 protein. The table lists under 250,000 distinct CDR3 sequences, about a sixth of them singletons. Sample: blood. These receptors all stem from a woman aged 50 to 60 with Graves' hyperthyroidism.

This clonotype was found many times. The V call is TRBV7-6, the J call TRBJ1-1, with 7 bases that match TRBD1. The CDR3 has 15 amino acids. Trimming took 1 base from V and 1 from J; bases not matched to a gene: 3. Germline V lookup: CDR1 SGHVS, CDR2 FNYEAQ. In DNA form, the CDR3 reads TGTGCCAGCAGCTTAGGACAGGGAGAGAACACTGAAGCTTTCTTT. Translation gives CASSLGQGENTEAFF.

This clonotype was recorded many times. The rearrangement links TRBV30 to TRBJ1-2; 8 bases agree with TRBD1. The CDR3 is 12 residues long. From germline, CDR1 is GTSNPN and CDR2 SVGIG (reference sequence). J was trimmed by 6 bases and V by 7 bases; bases with no gene match: 7. The DNA for the CDR3 is TGTGCCTCACCCGCAGGGGGCAATGGCTACACCTTC. It codes for CASPAGGNGYTF.

This clonotype was seen a handful of times. The chain joins TRBV4-1 to TRBJ2-2; TRBD1 matches 8 bases. CDR1 MGHRA and CDR2 YSYEKL come from the germline V gene. CDR3 length: 16 amino acids. V was clipped by 4 bases and J by 3 bases; unmatched bases: 7. Here the CDR3 reads CASSRQQGGYTGELFF. The CDR3 region has the DNA TGCGCCAGCAGCCGACAACAGGGGGGATACACCGGGGAGCTGTTTTTT.

This clonotype was seen ten or more times. J is TRBJ1-1 and V is TRBV12-3 or TRBV12-4; D gene ambiguous. CDR3 size: 12 residues. Trimming removed 5 bases from V and 1 base from J, with 5 bases in between. The CDR3 sequence is CASSGENTEAFF. CDR3 DNA: TGTGCCAGCAGTGGGGAGAACACTGAAGCTTTCTTT.